These T cell receptor beta chains were read from a single sample in a study. One entry per CDR3 protein results from TCRdb running MiXCR on the multiplex PCR reads. The data contain almost 450 distinct CDR3 sequences, around a sixth of them singletons. The material sequenced was naive CD4+ T cells sorted from blood. These receptors were taken from a female donor with breast cancer. Both conserved end residues are part of each CDR3. The D gene is left open where the match is weak. Clone size is given for some rows only: seen once, a few or many times, or a class if the clone is expanded.

d_gene	j_gene	v_gene	abundance	len	CDR3nt	CDR3aa
NA	TRBJ1-2	TRBV12-3/TRBV12-4	few	11	TGTGCCAGCAGGATCGGCTATGGCTACACCTTC	CASRIGYGYTF
NA	TRBJ1-2	TRBV12-3/TRBV12-4	NA	12	TGTGCCAGCAGTGATGGTGACTATGGCTACACCTTC	CASSDGDYGYTF
NA	TRBJ1-2	TRBV12-3/TRBV12-4	many	12	TGTGCCAGCAGTACTCCTAACTATGGCTACACCTTC	CASSTPNYGYTF
NA	TRBJ1-2	TRBV12-3/TRBV12-4	medium-sized	13	TGTGCCAGCACCGGGACCTCGGGCTATGGCTACACCTTC	CASTGTSGYGYTF
NA	TRBJ1-2	TRBV12-3/TRBV12-4	hyperexpanded	15	TGTGCCAGCACTACAGACAGTTGGGGTTCCTATGGCTACACCTTC	CASTTDSWGSYGYTF
NA	TRBJ1-2	TRBV12-3/TRBV12-4	NA	12	TGTGCCAGCGCGACAGGCAACTATGGCTACACCTTC	CASATGNYGYTF
TRBD1	TRBJ1-2	TRBV12-3/TRBV12-4	large	14	TGTGCCAGCAGTTCACCGGACAGGGCTCCCGGCTACACCTTC	CASSSPDRAPGYTF
NA	TRBJ1-2	TRBV12-3/TRBV12-4	few	13	TGTGCCAGCAGTTTATCAGGGAACTATGGCTACACCTTC	CASSLSGNYGYTF
NA	TRBJ1-2	TRBV12-3/TRBV12-4	once	14	TGTGCCAGCAGTCCCAGACACCTGTCCTATGGCTACACCTTC	CASSPRHLSYGYTF
NA	TRBJ1-2	TRBV12-3/TRBV12-4	few	13	TGTGCCAGCAGCCAAAACCCACGCTATGGCTACACCTTC	CASSQNPRYGYTF
TRBD1	TRBJ1-2	TRBV12-3/TRBV12-4	NA	12	TGTGCCAGTAAACAGGGGAACTATGGCTACACCTTC	CASKQGNYGYTF
NA	TRBJ1-2	TRBV12-3/TRBV12-4	hyperexpanded	15	TGTGCCAGCAGTTCCACAGCCTCTTGGGGCTATGGCTACACCTTC	CASSSTASWGYGYTF
NA	TRBJ1-2	TRBV12-3/TRBV12-4	hyperexpanded	12	TGTGCCAGCAGTGCACGTAACTATGGCTACACCTTC	CASSARNYGYTF
TRBD1	TRBJ1-2	TRBV12-3/TRBV12-4	NA	13	TGTGCCAGCAGCCTGGGACAGGGAAATGGCTACACCTTC	CASSLGQGNGYTF